Below, 20 T cell receptor beta chains from the same sample are listed, as sequenced in a study of cytomegalovirus exposure and HLA in healthy donors (dated by TCRdb to the late 2010s). The library came from the immunoSEQ multiplex PCR assay. For the multiplex PCR, a mixture combining 60 forward primers for TCR Vbeta segments and 13 reverse primers for TCR Jbeta segments was used. TCRdb's version of the immuneACCESS table is confined to in-frame rearrangements and falls short of the full clone set. An unresolved V gene accounts for under half of the shortfall where checked; the remainder is of unknown origin. The sample profile shows fewer than 85,000 clones; 72% of them were found once. The ten largest account for around 10% of the sample. The sample comprised PBMCs. The receptors here all came from a woman aged 40 to 50 in good health and CMV-seropositive.

The chain carries TRBV5-1 and TRBJ2-5; TRBD2 matches at 13 bases. The germline V gene encodes CDR1 SGHRS and CDR2 YFSETQ. The V gene end was trimmed by 4 bases and the J gene end by 5 bases; junction bases not matched to a gene: 11. The CDR3 runs 17 residues. The CDR3 coding sequence is TGCGCCAGCAGCCGAGGGACTAGCGGGACTCGGCAGGAGACCCAGTACTTC. Translation: CASSRGTSGTRQETQYF.

The chain has TRBV2 and TRBJ2-7, with TRBD1 matching over 7 bases. V shed 6 bases, J shed 1 base, and the junction held 3 bases outside the gene matches. CDR1 is SNHLY, CDR2 FYNNEI, per germline. The CDR3 has 13 amino acids. The DNA of the CDR3 is TGTGCCAGCAGAAGGGGACAGTCCTACGAGCAGTACTTC. Translation: CASRRGQSYEQYF.

This clone has more than one count but fewer than ten. The chain uses TRBV4-2 and TRBJ1-2, with TRBD1 matching 8 bases. This CDR3 comprises 20 residues. Unmatched junction bases numbered 17, after V lost 1 base and J lost 1 base. Germline assignment: CDR1 LGHNA and CDR2 YNFKEQ. The CDR3: CASSQGGPGGSSTLNYGYTF. Written as DNA, the CDR3 is TGTGCCAGCAGCCAAGGTGGACCAGGGGGCTCTTCCACCCTTAACTATGGCTACACCTTC.

The table lists this clone with a few counts. The CDR3 DNA sequence: TGTGCCAGCAGCGGACTAGCCTGGTCCACCGGGGAGCTGTTTTTT. Encoded protein: CASSGLAWSTGELFF. The rearrangement links TRBV2 to TRBJ2-2, with 8 bases aligning to TRBD2. The CDR3 length is 15 residues. The germline CDR1 and CDR2 sequences are SNHLY and FYNNEI. V dropped 6 bases and J dropped 4; count of bases not matched to a gene: 7.

This rearrangement joins TRBV10-3 to TRBJ2-5, with 7 bases aligning to TRBD2. Germline trimming cut 5 bases from V and 4 bases from J; bases unmatched to any gene: 7. The germline V gene encodes CDR1 ENHRY and CDR2 SYGVKD. This CDR3 contains 14 residues. The DNA of the CDR3 is TGTGCCATCAGTCCGGGACTACAAATAGAGACCCAGTACTTC. Protein product: CAISPGLQIETQYF.

The chain's CDR3 is CASSQRGGSYNEQFF. The CDR3 DNA follows: TGCGCCAGCAGCCAGAGAGGGGGATCCTACAATGAGCAGTTCTTC. This chain links TRBV4-1 with TRBJ2-1, with D perhaps TRBD1 (6 bases). V dropped 3 bases and J dropped 1 base, with 10 bases sitting between them. The CDR3 has 15 residues. CDR1 is MGHRA and CDR2 is YSYEKL in the germline V gene.

V usage is TRBV7-8 and J usage is TRBJ2-6, with 7 bases matching TRBD2. The CDR3 runs to 17 residues. V dropped 3 bases and J dropped 0; count of bases not matched to a gene: 5. From germline, CDR1 is SGHVS and CDR2 FQNEAQ. This chain's CDR3 is CASSFREGLSGANVLTF. The CDR3 DNA reads as TGTGCCAGCAGCTTCAGGGAGGGACTCTCTGGGGCCAACGTCCTGACTTTC. The entire variable domain, with the rest obtained from reference TRBV7-8 and TRBJ2-6, is as follows: GAGVSQSPRYKVAKRGQDVALRCDPISGHVSLFWYQQALGQGPEFLTYFQNEAQLDKSGLPSDRFFAERPEGSVSTLKIQRTQQEDSAVYLCASSFREGLSGANVLTFGAGSRLTVL.

This chain uses TRBV15 with TRBJ2-7, with a possible D match to TRBD1 (5 bases). CDR1 LNHNV and CDR2 YYDKDF come from the germline V gene (reference sequence). The length of the CDR3 is 17 residues. The V gene lost 5 bases and the J gene lost 0 bases, with 20 bases spanning the gap. As DNA, the CDR3 is TGTGCCACCAGCCACCGTGGGTGGGGCTCCAGCTCCTACGAGCAGTACTTC. Translating gives CATSHRGWGSSSYEQYF. Full variable domain (outside the CDR3, taken from reference TRBV15 and TRBJ2-7): DAMVIQNPRYQVTQFGKPVTLSCSQTLNHNVMYWYQQKSSQAPKLLFHYYDKDFNNEADTPDNFQSRRPNTSFCFLDIRSPGLGDTAMYLCATSHRGWGSSSYEQYFGPGTRLTVT.

The chain employs TRBV5-1 and TRBJ2-5, with D hard to call. Per the germline V gene, CDR1 is SGHRS and CDR2 is YFSETQ. Trimming pared 0 bases from V and 4 bases from J, leaving 10 bases between. The CDR3 has 14 amino acids. CDR3 nucleotides: TGCGCCAGCAGCTTGGGTGGGCTCGGAGAGACCCAGTACTTC. Its protein product is CASSLGGLGETQYF.

The chain joins TRBV5-8 to TRBJ1-2; 7 bases align to TRBD1. The germline V gene encodes CDR1 SGHTS and CDR2 YDEGEE. This CDR3 comprises 14 residues. Trimming took 1 base from V and 3 from J; bases not matched to a gene: 3. Here the CDR3 reads CASSLTGTDYGYTF. CDR3 coding DNA: TGTGCCAGCAGCTTGACCGGGACAGACTATGGCTACACCTTC.

This clone turned up a few times. This chain connects TRBV19 to TRBJ2-3; no firm D call. The CDR3 is made up of 14 amino acids. Per germline, CDR1 LNHDA and CDR2 SQIVND (reference sequence). Trimming shortened V by 3 bases and J by 4 bases, and 11 bases separated the two germline ends. The CDR3 region is CASSIGSRADTQYF. CDR3 DNA sequence: TGTGCCAGTAGTATCGGTTCTCGTGCAGATACGCAGTATTTT.

The CDR3 DNA reads as TGTGCCAGCAGTGACTTCAGGGGGCAGCATTCACCCCTCCACTTT. This encodes CASSDFRGQHSPLHF. The genes are TRBV6-1 and TRBJ1-6; the match to TRBD1 covers 8 bases. The germline CDR1 and CDR2 sequences are MNHNS and SASEGT. The CDR3 has 15 residues. V lost 3 bases and J lost 8; bases outside the gene matches: 6.

The V and J genes are TRBV7-2 and TRBJ1-6; 7 bases fit TRBD1. The trim removed 1 base at V and 8 bases at J, leaving 5 bases unmatched. The CDR3 has 15 amino acids. Germline loops: CDR1 SGHTA, CDR2 FQGNSA. This CDR3 is CASSLEAGGYSPLHF. CDR3 coding DNA: TGTGCCAGCAGCTTAGAGGCAGGGGGATATTCACCCCTCCACTTT.

The chain has TRBV6-5 and TRBJ1-6, with D tentatively TRBD1 (6 bases). The CDR3 spans 16 residues. Trimming removed 4 bases from V and 6 bases from J, with 16 bases in between. In germline, CDR1 is MNHEY, CDR2 SVGAGI. CDR3 sequence: CASSSATGPFNSPLHF. The CDR3 bases are TGTGCCAGCAGTTCCGCCACAGGGCCTTTTAATTCACCCCTCCACTTT.

The V call is TRBV2, the J call TRBJ1-5, with 8 nucleotides matching TRBD1. The V and J ends lost 6 bases and 9 bases, in that order; junction bases with no gene match: 13. CDR1 and CDR2 (germline): SNHLY, FYNNEI. The CDR3 runs 15 residues. Here the CDR3 DNA reads TGTGCCAGCAGCCTACAGGGGGTGAGTGGTGGGCCCCAGCATTTT. This translates into CASSLQGVSGGPQHF.

A few counts support this clone. This chain uses TRBV11-1 with TRBJ1-6; 9 bases are shared with TRBD1. Germline V gene data show CDR1 as SGHAT and CDR2 as FQDESV (reference sequence). CDR3 length: 12 amino acids. Germline trimming cut 4 bases from V and 16 bases from J; bases unmatched to any gene: 5. This CDR3 reads CASSWTGDGLHF. CDR3 sequence (DNA): TGTGCCAGCAGCTGGACAGGGGACGGACTCCACTTT.

This sequence joins TRBV5-4 and TRBJ2-2, with D possibly being TRBD1 (6 bases). The CDR3 is 15 residues long. Trimming took off 4 bases at V and 5 bases at J, with 15 bases between the two ends. Germline loops: CDR1 SGHNT, CDR2 YYREEE (reference sequence). CDR3 nucleotides: TGTGCCAGCAGCCGGGCCGGGACACTAACCGGGGAGCTGTTTTTT. This codes for CASSRAGTLTGELFF. Complete variable domain (other parts from reference TRBV5-4 and TRBJ2-2): ETGVTQSPTHLIKTRGQQVTLRCSSQSGHNTVSWYQQALGQGPQFIFQYYREEENGRGNFPPRFSGLQFPNYSSELNVNALELDDSALYLCASSRAGTLTGELFFGEGSRLTVL.

In its sample, this clone was seen a few times. The chain combines TRBV15 with TRBJ1-1; possible D gene TRBD1, 6 bases. Per germline, CDR1 LNHNV and CDR2 YYDKDF (reference sequence). This CDR3 region has 14 residues. V gave up 4 bases and J gave up 5 bases, with 14 bases separating them. The CDR3 DNA is TGTGCCACCAGCACGCAACAGGGTTATACTGAAGCTTTCTTT. Protein: CATSTQQGYTEAFF.

The rearrangement links TRBV10-3 to TRBJ2-3; D perhaps matches TRBD2 (6 bases). The germline CDR1 and CDR2 sequences are ENHRY and SYGVKD. The V gene lost 6 bases and the J gene lost 0 bases, with 13 bases spanning the gap. This CDR3 has 15 residues. In DNA form, the CDR3 reads TGTGCCATCAGCGCCCGGAGCGGGAGCACAGATACGCAGTATTTT. It codes for CAISARSGSTDTQYF.

The V and J genes are TRBV18 and TRBJ1-6; 8 nucleotides align to TRBD1. This CDR3 contains 14 residues. Germline V gene data show CDR1 as KGHSH and CDR2 as LQKENI. Trimming at V came to 4 bases and at J to 10 bases, leaving 6 bases not matched to a gene. The CDR3 protein is CASSQTDRDSPLHF. CDR3 nucleotides: TGTGCCAGCTCACAGACGGACAGGGACTCACCCCTCCACTTT. Full variable domain (rest looked up from reference TRBV18 and TRBJ1-6): NAGVMQNPRHLVRRRGQEARLRCSPMKGHSHVYWYRQLPEEGLKFMVYLQKENIIDESGMPKERFSAEFPKEGPSILRIQQVVRGDSAAYFCASSQTDRDSPLHFGNGTRLTVT.